Included here is one T cell receptor beta chain sequence, with context. The data derive from a study of blood T cell repertoires in COVID-19. Study context: Sites across the United States, Italy and Spain contributed samples from acute and convalescent COVID-19. T cells, B-cell-depleted T cells, or PBMCs supplied cDNA or gDNA.

Trimming took 0 bases from V and 2 from J, leaving 16 bases between them. This CDR3 is 17 amino acids long. The germline gives CDR1 SGDLS, CDR2 YYNGEE. Source study methods: Amplifying reference gene primers gave estimates of nucleated cell counts. Measured with immunoSEQ multiplex PCR; TCRdb has only the in-frame clones, and not every one. The V and J calls and the clone size are those of that table, but D and trimming were determined from the DNA. The table records about 220,000 clones, about 79% of them present only once. This chain uses TRBV9 with TRBJ2-3, with TRBD2 as a possible D gene (6 bases). Sequencing used peripheral blood. The source of this sequence is a man aged 50 to 60 with active or convalescent COVID-19. CDR3 loop: CASSVGGGPYLTDTQYF. Written as DNA, the CDR3 is TGTGCCAGCAGCGTAGGTGGAGGGCCCTACCTCACAGATACGCAGTATTTT.